One and the same sample provided the 28 T cell receptor beta chains below, sequenced in a study of blood T cell repertoires in COVID-19. The data were produced by immunoSEQ multiplex PCR, yet TCRdb's version contains in-frame clones alone and is incomplete. The table records approximately 300,000 clones, roughly 87% of them present only once. The sequenced material came from peripheral blood. These receptors were collected from a man in his forties or fifties with active or convalescent COVID-19.

As to this clone: Other nucleotide sequences from this sample produce the same CDR3. The chain has TRBV28 and TRBJ1-2; D is perhaps TRBD1 (6 bases). From germline, CDR1 is MDHEN and CDR2 SYDVKM. The CDR3 is made up of 12 amino acids. Trimming shortened V by 5 bases and J by 4 bases, and 8 bases separated the two germline ends. The chain's CDR3 is CASSLDSYGYTF. DNA for the CDR3: TGTGCCAGCAGTCTGGACAGCTATGGCTACACCTTC.

The V and J genes are TRBV18 and TRBJ1-2; TRBD1 matches at 12 bases. The CDR3 runs to 16 residues. Germline V gives CDR1 KGHSH, CDR2 LQKENI. With 1 base clipped from V and 5 bases from J, the junction kept 5 bases outside the gene matches. The CDR3 DNA reads as TGTGCCAGCTCACCACAGGGACAGGGGGCCGTATATGGCTACACCTTC. Protein: CASSPQGQGAVYGYTF.

The V gene is TRBV7-2, the J gene TRBJ2-7, with 8 positions matching TRBD2. V gave up 3 bases and J gave up 2 bases; unmatched junction bases: 3. Germline CDR1 and CDR2: SGHTA and FQGNSA. This CDR3 has 14 amino acids. The CDR3 loop is CASSLAGGTYEQYF. The CDR3 DNA reads TGTGCCAGCAGCTTGGCGGGGGGAACCTACGAGCAGTACTTC.

This rearrangement joins TRBV10-3 to TRBJ1-2; D not certain. V lost 2 bases and J 5 bases, leaving 12 bases between the germline ends. The CDR3 is 14 residues long. Germline values: CDR1 ENHRY, CDR2 SYGVKD. This CDR3 reads CAISEREEAYGYTF. The CDR3, as DNA: TGTGCCATCAGTGAGAGGGAGGAGGCGTATGGCTACACCTTC.

The J gene is TRBJ1-1, the V gene TRBV6-2 or TRBV6-3, with 7 bases lining up with TRBD1. From germline, CDR1 is MNHEY and CDR2 SVGEGT. The length of the CDR3 is 13 residues. After removal of 5 bases from V and 6 bases from J, the junction contained 6 bases not matched to a gene. The CDR3 DNA is TGTGCCAGCAGTACAACAGGGGACGCTGAAGCTTTCTTT. Translation gives CASSTTGDAEAFF.

The rearrangement links TRBV6-4 to TRBJ2-7; possibly TRBD1 for D (5 bases). Trimming took 4 bases from V and 6 from J, leaving 13 bases between them. The germline V gene encodes CDR1 MRHNA and CDR2 SNTAGT. This CDR3 region has 13 residues. For the CDR3, the DNA is TGTGCCAGCAGTGTTGGGCAGGGCCTCGAGCAGTACTTC. Its protein product is CASSVGQGLEQYF.

This chain links TRBV11-2 with TRBJ1-6; 8 nucleotides match TRBD1. J lost 7 bases, V lost 4 bases, and 6 bases had no gene match. This CDR3 contains 15 residues. Germline V CDR1 and CDR2: SGHAT, FQNNGV. The CDR3 loop is CASSSDRGTNSPLHF. CDR3 DNA: TGTGCCAGCAGCTCCGACAGGGGAACGAATTCACCCCTCCACTTT. The full variable domain, its missing parts supplied by reference TRBV11-2 and TRBJ1-6, is EAGVAQSPRYKIIEKRQSVAFWCNPISGHATLYWYQQILGQGPKLLIQFQNNGVVDDSQLPKDRFSAERLKGVDSTLKIQPAKLEDSAVYLCASSSDRGTNSPLHFGNGTRLTVT.

The rearrangement links TRBV4-1 to TRBJ2-1; 8 nucleotides agree with TRBD1. The J segment lost 7 bases and the V segment lost 5 bases, leaving 10 bases of the junction unmatched. In germline, CDR1 is MGHRA, CDR2 YSYEKL. The CDR3 has 15 amino acids. The CDR3 reads CASSYGDRTINEQFF. CDR3 DNA: TGCGCCAGCAGCTATGGGGACAGGACCATTAATGAGCAGTTCTTC.

The J gene is TRBJ1-6, the V gene TRBV3-1 (or the pseudogene TRBV3-2), with D tentatively TRBD1 (5 bases). CDR3 length equals 13 residues. V was trimmed by 0 bases and J by 12 bases, leaving 9 bases between them. Germline assignment: CDR1 LGHDT and CDR2 YNNKEL (reference sequence). CDR3 in amino acids: CASSQDPQGPLHF. The CDR3 nucleotides are TGTGCCAGCAGCCAAGATCCCCAGGGACCCCTCCACTTT.

The chain links TRBV5-1 to TRBJ1-2; D possibly corresponds to TRBD1 (6 bases). Germline V gene sequence: CDR1 SGHRS, CDR2 YFSETQ. Trimming took 4 bases from V and 2 from J, leaving 18 bases between them. The CDR3 loop spans 16 amino acids. The CDR3 coding sequence is TGCGCCAGCAGCGAGATTACAGGGCGGCGCAACTATGGCTACACCTTC. Protein: CASSEITGRRNYGYTF.

This clone was recorded a few times. The CDR3 DNA reads TGTGCCAGCAGCGATTGGGACAGGGGGGGAACTGAAGCTTTCTTT. Its protein is CASSDWDRGGTEAFF. The chain links TRBV5-5 to TRBJ1-1; 11 bases align to TRBD1. Germline loops: CDR1 SGHKS, CDR2 YYEKEE (reference sequence). The CDR3 totals 15 residues. The junction had 7 bases not matched to a gene; V was cut back by 4 bases and J by 5 bases.

The chain combines TRBV20-1 with TRBJ2-1, with D unresolved. CDR3 size: 14 residues. Germline CDR1 DFQATT, CDR2 SNEGSKA (reference sequence). The V gene lost 3 bases and the J gene lost 0 bases, with 9 bases spanning the gap. Here the CDR3 reads CSASTVRSYNEQFF. CDR3 DNA sequence: TGCAGTGCTAGTACGGTCCGCTCCTACAATGAGCAGTTCTTC.

The chain employs TRBV28 and TRBJ1-2; 9 bases align to TRBD1. The CDR3 length is 13 residues. Germline CDR1 is MDHEN and CDR2 is SYDVKM. The junction had 6 bases not matched to a gene; V was cut back by 6 bases and J by 7 bases. CDR3 sequence (DNA): TGTGCCAGCAGCCGCGGACAGGGGACTGGCTACACCTTC. Translation gives CASSRGQGTGYTF.

This clone was counted a few times. This chain connects TRBV4-2 to TRBJ2-7, with a possible D match to TRBD1 (6 bases). Looked up from germline, CDR1 is LGHNA and CDR2 is YNFKEQ. The germline V and J ends were trimmed by 3 bases and 6 bases, with 15 bases remaining between them. The CDR3 is 14 residues long. In DNA, the CDR3 is TGTGCCAGCAGCCAGGGCCTCACAGGGACCGAGCAGTACTTC. Translating it yields CASSQGLTGTEQYF.

V and J are TRBV7-8 and TRBJ1-1; 8 bases are a match to TRBD1. The V and J ends lost 5 bases and 6 bases, in that order; junction bases with no gene match: 8. The CDR3 spans 14 residues. The V gene's germline CDR1 is SGHVS and CDR2 FQNEAQ. CDR3 amino acids: CASSADRGRAEAFF. CDR3 sequence (DNA): TGTGCCAGCAGCGCAGACAGGGGACGAGCTGAAGCTTTCTTT.

A note on this clone: The same CDR3 is also encoded by other DNA sequences in this sample. V gene TRBV6-5 combines with J gene TRBJ1-1, with D possibly TRBD1 on 5 matching bases. The V and J ends lost 0 bases and 3 bases respectively, with 11 bases between them. Germline V lookup: CDR1 MNHEY, CDR2 SVGAGI. This CDR3 has 15 amino acids. The CDR3 DNA reads as TGTGCCAGCAGTTACTCGTCAGGGAAGGACACTGAAGCTTTCTTT. Translating gives CASSYSSGKDTEAFF.

The chain couples TRBV30 to TRBJ1-1; D call uncertain. Germline loops: CDR1 GTSNPN, CDR2 SVGIG (reference sequence). CDR3 length: 11 amino acids. V dropped 1 base and J dropped 7 bases, with 7 bases sitting between them. The CDR3 DNA is TGTGCCTGGAGTGGGAGCCGTGAAGCTTTCTTT. Its protein product is CAWSGSREAFF.

The chain is built from TRBV3-1 (or the pseudogene TRBV3-2) and TRBJ1-6, with 7 bases identical to TRBD1. Germline CDR1 reads LGHDT; CDR2 reads YNNKEL (reference sequence). The junction had 12 bases not matched to a gene; V was cut back by 3 bases and J by 10 bases. The CDR3 totals 16 residues. The CDR3 DNA follows: TGTGCCAGCAGCCACGGGACAGCCATAACCCGGTCACCCCTCCACTTT. Encoded protein: CASSHGTAITRSPLHF.

This CDR3 reads CASSRTAGDTEAFF. The CDR3, as DNA: TGTGCCAGCTCAAGAACAGCAGGGGACACTGAAGCTTTCTTT. The rearrangement links TRBV18 to TRBJ1-1; weak D call: TRBD1 (6 bases). The CDR3 extends over 14 amino acids. V was cut by 5 bases and J by 3 bases, with 13 bases left in between. Germline assignment: CDR1 KGHSH and CDR2 LQKENI.

The table lists this clone with a count of one. V gene TRBV28 combines with J gene TRBJ2-3; TRBD2 matches at 12 bases. The CDR3 is made up of 18 amino acids. Germline V gene sequence: CDR1 MDHEN, CDR2 SYDVKM. The junction had 12 bases not matched to a gene; V was cut back by 6 bases and J by 2 bases. In nucleotides, the CDR3 is TGTGCCAGCAGCACACCGGGACTAGCGGGCTGGAACACAGATACGCAGTATTTT. Its protein is CASSTPGLAGWNTDTQYF.

The chain links TRBV10-2 to TRBJ1-2, with 7 nucleotides matching TRBD1. After removal of 6 bases from V and 5 bases from J, the junction contained 6 bases not matched to a gene. The CDR3 totals 13 residues. In germline, CDR1 is WSHSY, CDR2 SAAADI. CDR3 sequence (DNA): TGCGCCAGCAGCGGAGGGACAGATTATGGCTACACCTTC. This codes for CASSGGTDYGYTF.

The chain has TRBV5-6 and TRBJ1-1; D gene uncertain. Trimming took off 2 bases at V and 1 base at J, with 6 bases between the two ends. CDR1 is SGHDT, CDR2 YYEEEE, per germline. This CDR3 has 13 amino acids. The CDR3 reads CASSFPRNTEAFF. Written as DNA, the CDR3 is TGTGCCAGCAGCTTCCCCAGGAACACTGAAGCTTTCTTT.

This sequence joins TRBV4-3 and TRBJ2-1; TRBD2 aligns across 7 bases. Germline assignment: CDR1 LGHNA and CDR2 YSLEER. The CDR3 loop spans 15 amino acids. The V segment lost 0 bases and the J segment 3 bases; nucleotides outside the gene matches: 2. CDR3 bases: TGCGCCAGCAGCCAAGATGGGGGGGGCTACAATGAGCAGTTCTTC. Protein product: CASSQDGGGYNEQFF.

In DNA form, the CDR3 reads TGTGCCAGCAGCTTATCCCAGCGGGGGGGAGAGACCCAGTACTTC. This codes for CASSLSQRGGETQYF. This chain uses TRBV7-2 with TRBJ2-5, with 10 bases matching TRBD2. V dropped 2 bases and J dropped 4; count of bases not matched to a gene: 4. CDR3 length equals 15 residues. Germline-derived CDR1 and CDR2 are SGHTA and FQGNSA. Looking up the rest from reference TRBV7-2 and TRBJ2-5 gives the full variable domain: GAGVSQSPSNKVTEKGKDVELRCDPISGHTALYWYRQSLGQGLEFLIYFQGNSAPDKSGLPSDRFSAERTGGSVSTLTIQRTQQEDSAVYLCASSLSQRGGETQYFGPGTRLLVL.

This chain links TRBV4-1 with TRBJ2-5, with 10 positions matching TRBD1. Unmatched junction bases numbered 18, after V lost 0 bases and J lost 5 bases. The CDR3 consists of 20 residues. Per the germline V gene, CDR1 is MGHRA and CDR2 is YSYEKL. The CDR3 loop is CASSQEGPGQGIGSAETQYF. As DNA, the CDR3 is TGCGCCAGCAGCCAAGAGGGTCCGGGACAGGGGATAGGCAGTGCGGAGACCCAGTACTTC.

The V gene is TRBV28, the J gene TRBJ2-7; TRBD2 agrees at 8 bases. J was trimmed by 2 bases and V by 6 bases; bases with no gene match: 0. The CDR3 is 12 amino acids. Germline values: CDR1 MDHEN, CDR2 SYDVKM. The CDR3 sequence: CASRGLAYEQYF. CDR3 nucleotides: TGTGCCAGCAGGGGACTAGCCTACGAGCAGTACTTC.

V is TRBV28 and J is TRBJ2-1; TRBD2 agrees at 10 bases. The V gene's germline CDR1 is MDHEN and CDR2 SYDVKM. V shed 5 bases and J 5 bases; nucleotides not matched to a gene: 18. CDR3 size: 19 residues. CDR3 amino acids: CASSPTRGPSGRADNEQFF. As DNA, the CDR3 is TGTGCCAGCAGTCCTACCAGGGGGCCGAGCGGGAGGGCGGACAATGAGCAGTTCTTC. Full variable domain (remainder filled in from reference TRBV28 and TRBJ2-1): DVKVTQSSRYLVKRTGEKVFLECVQDMDHENMFWYRQDPGLGLRLIYFSYDVKMKEKGDIPEGYSVSREKKERFSLILESASTNQTSMYLCASSPTRGPSGRADNEQFFGPGTRLTVL.

This chain links TRBV7-6 with TRBJ1-2, with 10 bases fitting TRBD1. With V trimmed by 4 bases and J by 6 bases, 8 bases remained unmatched. CDR3 length: 15 amino acids. Germline lookup yields CDR1 SGHVS and CDR2 FNYEAQ. CDR3 region: CASSSLDRGKDGYTF. CDR3 nucleotide sequence: TGTGCCAGCAGCTCTCTGGACAGGGGGAAGGATGGCTACACCTTC.